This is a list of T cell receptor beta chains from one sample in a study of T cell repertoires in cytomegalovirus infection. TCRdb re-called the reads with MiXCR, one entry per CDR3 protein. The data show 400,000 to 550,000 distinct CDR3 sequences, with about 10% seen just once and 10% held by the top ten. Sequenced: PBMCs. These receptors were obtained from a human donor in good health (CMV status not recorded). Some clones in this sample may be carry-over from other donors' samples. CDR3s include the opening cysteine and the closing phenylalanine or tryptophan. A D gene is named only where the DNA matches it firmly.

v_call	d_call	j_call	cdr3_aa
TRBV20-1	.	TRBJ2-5	CSASGEAGGETQYF
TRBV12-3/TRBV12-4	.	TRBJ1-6	CASSPRSADSPLHF
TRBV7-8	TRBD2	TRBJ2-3	CASSWTSGAGDTQYF
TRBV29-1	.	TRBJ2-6	CSVLAFSSGANVLTF
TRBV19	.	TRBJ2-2	CASSTSSAGELFF
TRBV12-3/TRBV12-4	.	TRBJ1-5	CASSANRVGNQPQHF
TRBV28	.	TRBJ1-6	CASLGYLGSPLHF
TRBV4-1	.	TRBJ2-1	CASSQPDRYNEQFF
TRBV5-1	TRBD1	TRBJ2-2	CASSTLQGDTGELFF
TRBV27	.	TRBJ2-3	CASSRRVSTDTQYF
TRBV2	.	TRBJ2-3	CASSDLLRTDTQYF
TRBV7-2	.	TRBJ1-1	CASSSQVKAFF
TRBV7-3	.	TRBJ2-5	CASSLTVQETQYF
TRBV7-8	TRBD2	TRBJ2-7	CASSFGGEGPYEQYF
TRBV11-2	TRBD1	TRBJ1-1	CASSSGGDEAFF
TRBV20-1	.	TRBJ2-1	CSASPVGGGTYNEQFF
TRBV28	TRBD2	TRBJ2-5	CASSFPVIAGQETQYF
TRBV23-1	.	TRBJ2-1	CASSQSWGLVFF
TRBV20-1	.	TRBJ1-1	CRPHRAMNTEAFF
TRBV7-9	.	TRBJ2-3	CASSLVLADTQYF
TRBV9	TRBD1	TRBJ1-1	CASSVGQGASTEAFF
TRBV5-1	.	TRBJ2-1	CASSLARQRGSYNEQFF
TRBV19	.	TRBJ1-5	CASTGLYSNQPQHF
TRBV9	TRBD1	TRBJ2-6	CASSVRTGFGANVLTF
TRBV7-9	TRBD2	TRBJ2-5	CASSSAAGLAGETQYF
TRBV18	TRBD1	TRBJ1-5	CASSAQGSDQPQHF
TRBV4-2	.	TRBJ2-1	CASSQGAPRDGAYNEQFF
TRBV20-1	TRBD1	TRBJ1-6	CSATPGTGSNSPLHF
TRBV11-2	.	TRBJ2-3	CASSLDHTDTQYF
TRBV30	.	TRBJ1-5	CAWSGQIGVQPQHF
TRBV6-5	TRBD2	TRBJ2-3	CASSYGTTLTDTQYF
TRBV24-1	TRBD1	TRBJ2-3	CATSELGTGIADTQYF
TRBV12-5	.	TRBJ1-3	CASGPETPHSGNTIYF
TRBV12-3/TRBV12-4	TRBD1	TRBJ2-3	CATSPRDRSTDTQYF
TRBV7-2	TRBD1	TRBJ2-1	CASSPGQGSYNEQFF
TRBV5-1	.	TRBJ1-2	CASSVGSGVTNYGYTF